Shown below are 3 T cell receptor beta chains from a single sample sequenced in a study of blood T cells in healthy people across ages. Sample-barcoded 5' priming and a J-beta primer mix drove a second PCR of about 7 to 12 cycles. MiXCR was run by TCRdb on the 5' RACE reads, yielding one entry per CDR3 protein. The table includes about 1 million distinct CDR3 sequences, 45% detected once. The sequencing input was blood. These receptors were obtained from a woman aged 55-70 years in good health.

The CDR3: CASSQVGQGASVRYNEQFF. The DNA for the CDR3 is TGCGCCAGCAGCCAAGTTGGTCAGGGGGCATCGGTTCGATACAATGAGCAGTTCTTC. The chain uses TRBV4-1 and TRBJ2-1; TRBD1 matches 8 bases. There are 19 residues in the CDR3. V lost 1 base, J lost 4 bases, and 15 bases stayed unmatched. CDR1 and CDR2 from the germline V gene are MGHRA and YSYEKL.

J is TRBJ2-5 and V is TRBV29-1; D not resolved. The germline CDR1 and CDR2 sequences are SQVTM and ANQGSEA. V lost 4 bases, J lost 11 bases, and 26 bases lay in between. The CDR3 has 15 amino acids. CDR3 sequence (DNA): TGCAGCGTTGTCCTCAACAACGGGCTAATCTATGAGCAGTACTTC. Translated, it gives CSVVLNNGLIYEQYF.

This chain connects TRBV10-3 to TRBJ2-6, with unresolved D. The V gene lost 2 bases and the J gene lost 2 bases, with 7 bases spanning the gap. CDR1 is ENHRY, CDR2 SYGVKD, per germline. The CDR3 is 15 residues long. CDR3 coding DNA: TGTGCCATCAGTGAGCCAGAGGCTGGGGCCAACGTCCTGACTTTC. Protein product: CAISEPEAGANVLTF.